The present entry profiles one T cell receptor beta chain with its context. Antigen: not known. Libraries were prepared by immunoSEQ multiplex PCR; TCRdb keeps only in-frame clonotypes and omits some of them. The sample has tens of thousands of clones; approximately 82% are singletons. This entry is derived from a study of a mutant IDH1 vaccine in newly diagnosed glioma. Study context: Treated patients, averaging about 40 years, were roughly 62% male and about 40% female. Earlier care involved radiotherapy, temozolomide, or both, and the majority received both.

Sample time point: week 47, end of study. Mutant IDH1 20-mer peptide, at 300 ug, made up each vaccine dose, with topical imiquimod. Across weeks 1, 3, 5, 7, 11, 15, 19 and 23, patients received a vaccination each time, eight in all. The donors' diagnosis was new WHO grade 3 or 4 astrocytoma that was IDH1-mutant and ATRX-lost. The V and J ends lost 4 bases and 4 bases, in that order; junction bases with no gene match: 6. CDR3 size: 14 residues. Germline CDR1 and CDR2: SGHNT and YYREEE (reference sequence). Sample: PBMCs, taken from a glioma patient whose treatment included an IDH1 peptide vaccine. This TCR was recovered from a man aged 18 to 35 with glioma. Some clones in this sample may be carry-over from other donors' samples. The chain employs TRBV5-4 and TRBJ2-7; TRBD1 matches at 9 bases. DNA of the CDR3: TGTGCCAGCAGCGCGGACAGGGGACAATACGAGCAGTACTTC. Amino acids: CASSADRGQYEQYF.